This T cell receptor (beta chain) was identified during a study of human T cells and chemical hapten exposure. Study-level background: The study lasted roughly 22 weeks, and patients were dosed weekly with diphenylcyclopropenone on the scalp throughout.

Time point defined: patch test 2, 6 weeks after DPC sensitization. Treatment denoted: therapeutic diphenylcyclopropenone sensitization with weekly scalp DPC. This CDR3 comprises 15 residues. Trimming at V came to 4 bases and at J to 8 bases, leaving 9 bases not matched to a gene. This clonotype came up many times. Individual cDNA molecules received unique molecular identifiers in the library. TCRdb called the RACE reads again in MiXCR, with one record for every CDR3 protein. The table has under 450,000 distinct CDR3 sequences, around 6% seen once. The sample was whole blood, taken in connection with sensitization to the hapten diphenylcyclopropenone (DPC). This sequence was found in a woman aged 18-29 years with alopecia areata. Some clones in this sample may be carry-over from other donors' samples. This chain links TRBV12-3 or TRBV12-4 with TRBJ1-4, with 8 nucleotides matching TRBD1. This CDR3 is CASSSSTGVREKLFF. The CDR3 DNA follows: TGTGCCAGCAGTTCGTCGACAGGGGTTAGAGAAAAACTGTTTTTT.